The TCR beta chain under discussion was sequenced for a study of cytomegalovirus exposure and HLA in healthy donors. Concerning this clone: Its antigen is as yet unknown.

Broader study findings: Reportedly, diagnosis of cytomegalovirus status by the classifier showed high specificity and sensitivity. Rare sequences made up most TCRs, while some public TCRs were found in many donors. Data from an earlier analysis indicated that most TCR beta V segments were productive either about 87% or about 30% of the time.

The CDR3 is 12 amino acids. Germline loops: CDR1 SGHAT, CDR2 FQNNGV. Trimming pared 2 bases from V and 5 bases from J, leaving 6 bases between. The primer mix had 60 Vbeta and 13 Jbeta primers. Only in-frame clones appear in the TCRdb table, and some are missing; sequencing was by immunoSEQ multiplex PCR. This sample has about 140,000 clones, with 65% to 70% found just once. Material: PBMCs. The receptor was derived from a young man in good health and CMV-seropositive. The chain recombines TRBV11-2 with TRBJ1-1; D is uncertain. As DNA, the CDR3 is TGTGCCAGCAGCTTATTAGAAACTGAAGCTTTCTTT. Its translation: CASSLLETEAFF.